A selection of T cell receptor beta chains follows, all from one sample in a study of shared clonotypes between healthy human individuals. Assay used: immunoSEQ multiplex PCR; TCRdb lists only in-frame clones, some missing. Found here are almost 750,000 clones, 72% of them singletons; the top ten hold around 1.7%. Material: memory CD4+ T cells sorted from blood. These receptors all come from a woman in her thirties in good health. Both conserved end residues are part of each CDR3. Each record gives: D gene, J gene, clone size, V gene, CDR3 protein, CDR3 DNA. D genes are given only for firm matches. Clone size is stated in some rows and not others, as once, few, many or a class when expanded.

>TRBD2|TRBJ2-2|-|TRBV7-8
CASSLGGGTSGRIGELFF
TGTGCCAGCAGCTTAGGGGGTGGGACTAGCGGGAGAATCGGGGAGCTGTTTTTT
>-|TRBJ2-3|-|TRBV5-1
CASSLEAGQPDTQYF
TGCGCCAGCAGCTTGGAGGCGGGACAACCAGATACGCAGTATTTT
>-|TRBJ1-5|-|TRBV19
CASSTSGLVGGQPQHF
TGTGCCAGTAGTACCTCTGGACTGGTAGGGGGGCAGCCCCAGCATTTT
>-|TRBJ1-5|-|TRBV6-5
CASSYNSGDNQPQHF
TGTGCCAGCAGTTACAATTCGGGGGACAATCAGCCCCAGCATTTT
>TRBD1|TRBJ2-7|-|TRBV28
CASSEGQRLKDEQYF
TGTGCCAGCAGTGAGGGACAGCGCCTTAAGGACGAGCAGTACTTC
>-|TRBJ1-3|-|TRBV28
CASSQGGNTIYF
TGTGCCAGCAGTCAAGGGGGAAACACCATATATTTT
>-|TRBJ2-6|few|TRBV2
CASKAEGQGTNVLTF
TGTGCCAGCAAAGCGGAGGGTCAGGGGACCAACGTCCTGACTTTC
>-|TRBJ2-7|-|TRBV28
CASSLAVGVFSYEQYF
TGTGCCAGCAGTTTAGCGGTTGGGGTTTTCTCCTACGAGCAGTACTTC
>-|TRBJ2-3|-|TRBV7-8
CASSPTGRGTDTQYF
TGTGCCAGCAGCCCCACTGGGCGGGGCACAGATACGCAGTATTTT
>-|TRBJ2-5|-|TRBV5-1
CASSLGEETQYF
TGCGCCAGCAGCTTGGGAGAGGAGACCCAGTACTTC
>-|TRBJ1-1|few|TRBV5-1
CASSTGSTEAFF
TGCGCCAGCAGCACGGGGAGCACTGAAGCTTTCTTT
>TRBD2|TRBJ2-7|-|TRBV5-1
CASSLEFRTSSYEQYF
TGCGCCAGCAGCTTGGAGTTCCGGACTAGTTCCTACGAGCAGTACTTC
>-|TRBJ1-1|many|TRBV9
CASSYGPNHEAFF
TGTGCCAGCAGCTACGGACCCAACCACGAAGCTTTCTTT
>-|TRBJ1-5|-|TRBV19
CASSMRSGNQPQHF
TGTGCCAGTAGTATGAGGTCGGGCAATCAGCCCCAGCATTTT
>-|TRBJ2-7|-|TRBV6-1
CASSTTAYEQYF
TGTGCCAGCAGTACGACAGCCTACGAGCAGTACTTC
>-|TRBJ1-1|-|TRBV7-2
CASSYNSNQGTDEAFF
TGTGCCAGCAGCTACAATTCCAACCAGGGGACGGATGAAGCTTTCTTT
>TRBD2|TRBJ2-5|-|TRBV19
CASSSGTSGVKETQYF
TGTGCCAGTAGTTCGGGGACTAGCGGGGTCAAAGAGACCCAGTACTTC
>-|TRBJ2-1|few|TRBV4-1
CASSQGGLDPRRQFF
TGCGCCAGCAGCCAAGGTGGGTTGGACCCCCGTCGTCAGTTCTTC
>-|TRBJ2-3|-|TRBV7-9
CASAGGTGTDTQYF
TGTGCCAGCGCCGGGGGAACAGGGACAGATACGCAGTATTTT
>-|TRBJ2-5|-|TRBV7-9
CAGGQLGETQYF
TGTGCCGGTGGACAGTTGGGAGAGACCCAGTACTTC
>-|TRBJ1-4|once|TRBV28
CASSSGHTAGKLFF
TGTGCCAGCAGTTCGGGACACACGGCCGGAAAACTGTTTTTT
>-|TRBJ2-6|-|TRBV11-2
CASSSTSSGANVLTF
TGTGCCAGCAGCTCCACAAGCTCTGGGGCCAACGTCCTGACTTTC
>TRBD1|TRBJ1-1|-|TRBV2
CASSLDRVTEAFF
TGTGCCAGCAGTCTGGACAGGGTCACTGAAGCTTTCTTT
>TRBD1|TRBJ2-5|many|TRBV2
CASSLEGQGQETQYF
TGTGCCAGCAGTCTCGAGGGACAGGGACAAGAGACCCAGTACTTC
>-|TRBJ1-1|-|TRBV5-4
CASSRGGADTEAFF
TGTGCCAGCAGTCGGGGGGGCGCCGACACTGAAGCTTTCTTT
>TRBD1|TRBJ2-7|-|TRBV10-1
CASSAGTGGREQYF
TGCGCCAGCAGTGCCGGGACAGGGGGAAGGGAGCAGTACTTC
>-|TRBJ2-7|-|TRBV7-7
CASSVGDGMAYEQYF
TGTGCCAGCAGCGTCGGAGACGGGATGGCCTACGAGCAGTACTTC
>TRBD1|TRBJ2-7|-|TRBV5-6
CASSPGTGDRYEQYF
TGTGCCAGCAGCCCTGGGACAGGCGACCGCTACGAGCAGTACTTC
>-|TRBJ1-4|-|TRBV13
CASSFLRGNEKLFF
TGTGCCAGCAGCTTCCTAAGGGGAAATGAAAAACTGTTTTTT
>-|TRBJ1-1|-|TRBV11-2
CASSLAGVGTEAFF
TGTGCCAGCAGCTTAGCAGGGGTTGGGACTGAAGCTTTCTTT
>-|TRBJ2-2|-|TRBV5-1
CASSWTLTGELFF
TGCGCCAGCAGCTGGACACTCACCGGGGAGCTGTTTTTT
>-|TRBJ1-2|-|TRBV5-5
CASSLSVTANYGYTF
TGTGCCAGCAGCTTGTCGGTCACCGCTAACTATGGCTACACCTTC
>TRBD2|TRBJ2-1|-|TRBV28
CASTQGGRADEQFF
TGTGCCAGCACCCAAGGCGGGAGGGCGGATGAGCAGTTCTTC
>-|TRBJ2-3|-|TRBV5-4
CASHTTDTQYF
TGTGCCAGCCACACGACAGATACGCAGTATTTT
>TRBD1|TRBJ1-5|-|TRBV19
CASSLRTGRSNQPQHF
TGTGCCAGTAGTCTTAGGACAGGGAGAAGCAATCAGCCCCAGCATTTT
>-|TRBJ2-5|few|TRBV22-1
CPGSAPASQETQYF
TGTCCTGGGAGCGCACCAGCCTCGCAAGAGACCCAGTACTTC
>-|TRBJ1-2|-|TRBV5-6
CASSLGPGEVYGYTF
TGTGCCAGCAGCTTGGGCCCCGGAGAAGTATATGGCTACACCTTC
>TRBD1|TRBJ2-1|many|TRBV5-1
CASSQDRGSYNEQFF
TGCGCCAGCAGTCAGGACAGGGGTTCCTACAATGAGCAGTTCTTC
>-|TRBJ2-1|once|TRBV10-3
CAISEGSGWIF
TGTGCCATCAGTGAGGGAAGCGGATGGATCTTC
>-|TRBJ2-1|-|TRBV7-9
CASSSGPEEFF
TGTGCCAGCAGCTCCGGGCCGGAGGAGTTCTTC
>-|TRBJ2-2|few|TRBV5-1
CASSLGAAGTGELFF
TGCGCCAGCAGCTTGGGAGCCGCGGGCACCGGGGAGCTGTTTTTT
>TRBD1|TRBJ2-7|-|TRBV29-1
CSVGQTSYEQYF
TGCAGCGTGGGACAGACGTCCTACGAGCAGTACTTC
>TRBD2|TRBJ2-7|few|TRBV7-2
CASSEGLAGSYEQYF
TGTGCCAGCAGCGAAGGACTAGCGGGATCCTACGAGCAGTACTTC
>TRBD2|TRBJ2-1|-|TRBV7-9
CASSPGLAGGRIYNEQFF
TGTGCCAGCAGCCCCGGACTAGCGGGAGGCCGTATCTACAATGAGCAGTTCTTC
>-|TRBJ2-7|-|TRBV5-1
CASSLGPEQYF
TGCGCCAGCAGCCTCGGACCCGAGCAGTACTTC
>TRBD1|TRBJ1-5|once|TRBV28
CASSPFRGVNQPQHF
TGTGCCAGCAGTCCTTTCAGGGGGGTCAATCAGCCCCAGCATTTT
>TRBD1|TRBJ1-3|-|TRBV14
CASSQGPGGTGSGNTIYF
TGTGCCAGCAGCCAAGGGCCCGGTGGGACAGGGTCTGGAAACACCATATATTTT
>-|TRBJ2-1|-|TRBV6-1
CATSLEQGKNEQFF
TGTGCCACTAGCCTTGAACAGGGAAAAAATGAGCAGTTCTTC
>-|TRBJ1-5|few|TRBV19
CASSRPAGANQPQHF
TGTGCCAGTAGCCGCCCGGCAGGAGCGAATCAGCCCCAGCATTTT
>TRBD1|TRBJ1-2|-|TRBV28
CASSSGQGSSGYTF
TGTGCCAGCAGTTCGGGACAGGGTTCTTCTGGCTACACCTTC
>TRBD2|TRBJ2-7|-|TRBV28
CASAIRGLADSYEQYF
TGTGCCAGCGCAATTAGGGGACTAGCGGACTCCTACGAGCAGTACTTC
>-|TRBJ2-5|once|TRBV25-1
CASSGRPGLETQYF
TGTGCCAGCAGTGGCAGGCCAGGTTTGGAGACCCAGTACTTC
>-|TRBJ2-5|-|TRBV5-1
CASSLAVRETQYF
TGCGCCAGCAGCTTGGCAGTGCGAGAGACCCAGTACTTC